This T cell receptor beta chain was retrieved from a study of beta chain features in type 1 diabetes. Study-level results: Moderately but significantly shorter TCRB CDR3s were found in Type 1 diabetes patients in all four CD4+ subsets. Naive, central memory and Treg TCRB repertoires appeared more alike in patients than in healthy donors. The VDJ junctions of type 1 diabetes patients carried fewer insertions and more deletions.

Regarding this clone: The antigen is undetermined.

J gave up 5 bases and V 5 bases, and 3 bases lay outside the gene matches. The CDR3 spans 14 residues. Germline V gene sequence: CDR1 MNHEY, CDR2 SMNVEV (reference sequence). The sequenced template was cDNA made from the entire isolated RNA. Profiled with immunoSEQ multiplex PCR; TCRdb holds only in-frame clones, not every one. The sample contains 300,000 to 350,000 clones, roughly 8% of which appear only once. By way of CD45RO/CCR7/CD25/CD127/CD95/CD27, the CD4+ regulatory, stem cell-like memory, central memory and naive cells were sorted. The sequencing sample was made of central memory CD4+ T cells from blood. This clonotype originated in a woman aged 18-30 years in good health. The chain joins TRBV27 to TRBJ2-5, with 12 bases that match TRBD2. The chain's CDR3 is CASSPSGRGETQYF. The CDR3 DNA follows: TGTGCCAGCAGTCCTAGCGGGAGGGGGGAGACCCAGTACTTC.